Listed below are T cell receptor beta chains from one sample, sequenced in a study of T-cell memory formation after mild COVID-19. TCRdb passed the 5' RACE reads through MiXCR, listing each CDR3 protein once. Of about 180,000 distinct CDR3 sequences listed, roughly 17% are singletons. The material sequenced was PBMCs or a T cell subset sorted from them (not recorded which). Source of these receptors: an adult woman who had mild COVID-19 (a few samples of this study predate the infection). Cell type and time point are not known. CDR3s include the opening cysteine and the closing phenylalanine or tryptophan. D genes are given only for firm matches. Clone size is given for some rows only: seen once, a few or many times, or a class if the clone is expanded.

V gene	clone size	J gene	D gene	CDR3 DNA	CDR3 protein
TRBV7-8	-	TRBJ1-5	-	TGTGCCAGCAGCTTAGAGGAGGGGCGCAATCAGCCCCAGCATTTT	CASSLEEGRNQPQHF
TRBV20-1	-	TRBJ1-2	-	TGCAGTGCTAGTTGGGGCGTGGGCGGCTACACCTTC	CSASWGVGGYTF
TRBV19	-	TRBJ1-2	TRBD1	TGTGCCAGTAGTATCCCCGGGACAGGGGCATTAGTCTACACCTTC	CASSIPGTGALVYTF
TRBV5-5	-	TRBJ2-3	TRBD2	TGTGCCAGCAGCTTGACCACTAGCGGGGGGCCATTCATCACAGATACGCAGTATTTT	CASSLTTSGGPFITDTQYF
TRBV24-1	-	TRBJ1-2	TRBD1	TGTGCCACCAGTGATCCGGGACAGGGGGAGGATGGCTACACCTTC	CATSDPGQGEDGYTF
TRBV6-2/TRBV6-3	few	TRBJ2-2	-	TGTGCCAGCAGTTACGGGGGGCAGAACACCGGGGAGCTGTTTTTT	CASSYGGQNTGELFF
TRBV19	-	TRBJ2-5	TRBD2	TGTGCCAGTAGTACAAGACCGGGCCAGCGGGGGCGCACAAAAGAGACCCAGTACTTC	CASSTRPGQRGRTKETQYF
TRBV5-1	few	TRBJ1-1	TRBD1	TGCGCCAGCAGCTTGGGGACAGGGGGCCCGAACACTGAAGCTTTCTTT	CASSLGTGGPNTEAFF
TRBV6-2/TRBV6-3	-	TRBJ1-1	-	TGTGCCAGCAGTGGACAGATCATGAACACTGAAGCTTTCTTT	CASSGQIMNTEAFF
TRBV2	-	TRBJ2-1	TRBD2	TGTGCCAGCGGAAGGTGGGGCGGGAGCGATGAGCAGTTCTTC	CASGRWGGSDEQFF
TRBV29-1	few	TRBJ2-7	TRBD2	TGCAGCGCACTAGCGGGAGGCGCCGAGCAGTACTTC	CSALAGGAEQYF
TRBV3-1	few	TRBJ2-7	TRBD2	TGTGCCAGCAGCCGGTCTAGCGGCAACTACGAGCAGTACTTC	CASSRSSGNYEQYF
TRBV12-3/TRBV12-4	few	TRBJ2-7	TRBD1	TGTGCCAGCAGCCCTCAGGACAGGGCGATCTCCTACGAGCAGTACTTC	CASSPQDRAISYEQYF
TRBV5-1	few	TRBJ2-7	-	TGCGCCAGCAGCTTGGACGCGGGGAGCTCCTACGAGCAGTACTTC	CASSLDAGSSYEQYF
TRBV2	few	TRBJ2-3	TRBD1	TGTGCCAGCAGTGACAGGACAGGAACAGATACGCAGTATTTT	CASSDRTGTDTQYF
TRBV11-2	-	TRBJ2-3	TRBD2	TGTGCCAGCAGCTTGGATTTCGGGAGGAAAACAACGGTCGATACGCAGTATTTT	CASSLDFGRKTTVDTQYF
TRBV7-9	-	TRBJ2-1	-	TGTGCCAGCAGCTCGTATAACGGAGTAGGTAATGAGCAGTTCTTC	CASSSYNGVGNEQFF
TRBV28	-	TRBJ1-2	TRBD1	TGTGCCAGCAGTGCGGGGACAGAACGGGGCTACACCTTC	CASSAGTERGYTF
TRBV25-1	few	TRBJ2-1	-	TGTGCCAGCAGTGAATCGGTAGGGCGCAATGAGCAGTTCTTC	CASSESVGRNEQFF
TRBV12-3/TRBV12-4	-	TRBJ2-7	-	TGTGCCAGCAGTTTCGGCCACCGCAGCGGGGAGCAGTACTTC	CASSFGHRSGEQYF
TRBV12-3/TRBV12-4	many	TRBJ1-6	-	TGTGCCAGCAGCTCCGGGGGGAACAATAATTCACCCCTCCACTTT	CASSSGGNNNSPLHF
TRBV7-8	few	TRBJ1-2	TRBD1	TGTGCCAGCAGCCGACAGGGGACGGCTAACTATGGCTACACCTTC	CASSRQGTANYGYTF
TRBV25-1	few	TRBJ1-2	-	TGTGCCAGCAGTGACATCCTCTCTGGCTACACCTTC	CASSDILSGYTF
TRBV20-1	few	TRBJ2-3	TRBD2	TGCAGTGCTCCCCAAACTAGCGGGAGGACAGATACGCAGTATTTT	CSAPQTSGRTDTQYF
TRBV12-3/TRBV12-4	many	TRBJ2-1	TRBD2	TGTGCCAGCAGTTTTGGACTAGCGGGAGCTAGTGAGCAGTTCTTC	CASSFGLAGASEQFF
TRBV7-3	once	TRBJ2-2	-	TGTGCCAGCAGCTTAGTCACAAGCCACACCGGGGAGCTGTTTTTT	CASSLVTSHTGELFF
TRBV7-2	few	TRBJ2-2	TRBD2	TGTGCCAGCAGCTTACCCAGCGGGGGGGTTCACGGGGAGCTGTTTTTT	CASSLPSGGVHGELFF
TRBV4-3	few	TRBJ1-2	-	TGCGCCAGCAGCCAAGAAGGTCGCAGGAACTATGGCTACACCTTC	CASSQEGRRNYGYTF
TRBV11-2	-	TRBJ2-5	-	TGTGCCAGCAGCCATGGGGTCGAAGAGACCCAGTACTTC	CASSHGVEETQYF
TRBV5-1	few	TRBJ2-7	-	TGCGCCAGCACCCCGTCGGGAACCTACGAGCAGTACTTC	CASTPSGTYEQYF
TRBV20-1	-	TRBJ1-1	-	TGCAGTGCTAGGGTTCGTTACCGGGGGGCCTTAATGAACACTGAAGCTTTCTTT	CSARVRYRGALMNTEAFF
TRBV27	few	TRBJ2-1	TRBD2	TGTGCCAGCAGTTTTGTATTACTAGCGGGGGTCAATGAGCAGTTCTTC	CASSFVLLAGVNEQFF
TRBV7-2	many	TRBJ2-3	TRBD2	TGTGCCAGCAGTCCTGGACTAGTCACAGATACGCAGTATTTT	CASSPGLVTDTQYF
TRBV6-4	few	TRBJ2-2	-	TGTGCCAGCAGTGATGGGTCCGGTAACACCGGGGAGCTGTTTTTT	CASSDGSGNTGELFF
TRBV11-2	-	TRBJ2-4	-	TGTGCCAGCAGCTTAGATCGAACTCACCGGTACTTC	CASSLDRTHRYF
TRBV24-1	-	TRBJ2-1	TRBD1	TGTGCCACCAGTGACCCCGGGCAGGGGGCCGGGAATGAGCAGTTCTTC	CATSDPGQGAGNEQFF
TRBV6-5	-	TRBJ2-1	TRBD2	TGTGCCAGCAGACCCCTTCTGACTAGCGGGAACAATGAGCAGTTCTTC	CASRPLLTSGNNEQFF
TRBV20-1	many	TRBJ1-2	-	TGCAGCGCTCTCGGGGCACGCTATGGCTACACCTTC	CSALGARYGYTF
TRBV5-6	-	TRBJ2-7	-	TGTGCCAGCAGCTTGTCGGTGAGGGGAGTACGTTACGAGCAGTACTTC	CASSLSVRGVRYEQYF
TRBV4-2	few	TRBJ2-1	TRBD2	TGTGCCAGCAGCCAAGACCGACTGGCGGGAGGCTTGGTTGAGCAGTTCTTC	CASSQDRLAGGLVEQFF
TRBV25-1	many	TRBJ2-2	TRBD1	TGTGCCAGCAGTGACCTTCGGTCCGGGGTCCTACAGGGGACGAACACCGGGGAGCTGTTTTTT	CASSDLRSGVLQGTNTGELFF